One sample yielded the 14 T cell receptor beta chains listed below, sequenced in a study of shared clonotypes between healthy human individuals. TCRdb's table, derived via immunoSEQ multiplex PCR, lists solely in-frame clones and lacks some. The sample has about a million clones, more than 65% seen once. Material for sequencing was memory CD4+ T cells sorted from blood. Subset denoted: CD45RA-negative fraction. The receptor set was obtained from a man aged 18 to 30 in good health.

Notes on this clone: A much larger clonotype is one base distant, so this may be a read error. The chain is built from TRBV6-5 and TRBJ2-7; no definite D call. Germline V gene data show CDR1 as MNHEY and CDR2 as SVGAGI. This CDR3 has 12 residues. Trimming removed 6 bases from V and 0 bases from J, with 6 bases in between. The CDR3, as DNA: TGTGCCAGCAGCCGGACCTCCTACGAGCAGTACTTC. This sequence encodes CASSRTSYEQYF.

The rearrangement uses TRBV25-1 and TRBJ1-1, with D unclear. The CDR3 loop spans 13 amino acids. Per the germline V gene, CDR1 is MGHDK and CDR2 is SYGVNS. Trimming took 8 bases from V and 1 from J, leaving 11 bases between them. The CDR3 spells CASLARGNTEAFF. CDR3 nucleotides: TGTGCCAGCCTGGCCCGGGGGAACACTGAAGCTTTCTTT.

Points on this clone: Sequence at one end of the junction differs from germline and may be a read error. The chain carries TRBV7-7 and TRBJ2-1; 9 nucleotides align to TRBD2. This CDR3 is built from 16 residues. Germline V gives CDR1 SSHAT, CDR2 FNYEAQ (reference sequence). The chain's CDR3 is CASSPSRGGAYNEQFF. In DNA, the CDR3 is TGTGCTAGCAGCCCCAGCCGCGGGGGGGCCTACAATGAGCAGTTCTTC.

The chain has TRBV6-6 and TRBJ1-3, with D possibly being TRBD1 (5 bases). With 5 bases removed from V and 3 bases from J, the gap between germline ends came to 17 bases. Per the germline V gene, CDR1 is MNHNY and CDR2 is SVGAGI (reference sequence). This CDR3 has 16 amino acids. CDR3 coding DNA: TGTGCCAGCAGTATACCTCGGGACGGTGGTGGAAACACCATATATTTT. As protein: CASSIPRDGGGNTIYF.

V is TRBV21-1 and J is TRBJ1-2; the table names TRBD1, a call not compared with the DNA. TRBV21-1 is a pseudogene. The CDR3 is 13 residues long. CDR3 protein: CARPRTGKYGYTF. The CDR3 DNA reads as TGTGCCCGCCCCCGGACAGGCAAATATGGCTACACCTTC.

With regard to this clone: Other DNA variants within this sample encode the same CDR3. The CDR3 DNA follows: TGTGCCAGTAGTCCCGACAGGAGCAATCAGCCCCAGCATTTT. Translated, it gives CASSPDRSNQPQHF. The rearrangement links TRBV19 to TRBJ1-5; possibly TRBD1 for D (6 bases). Germline lookup yields CDR1 LNHDA and CDR2 SQIVND (reference sequence). V dropped 5 bases and J dropped 1 base, with 9 bases sitting between them. This CDR3 has 14 residues.

This clone came up a few times. The CDR3 protein is CASSPGTYQAEAFF. The CDR3 DNA is TGTGCCAGCAGCCCCGGGACCTATCAAGCTGAAGCTTTCTTT. This chain joins TRBV6-5 and TRBJ1-1, with D possibly matching TRBD1 (5 bases). This CDR3 comprises 14 residues. Trimming removed 6 bases from V and 6 bases from J, with 17 bases in between. Germline CDR1 MNHEY, CDR2 SVGAGI.

The V gene is TRBV27, the J gene TRBJ1-6, with D unclear. The germline V gene encodes CDR1 MNHEY and CDR2 SMNVEV (reference sequence). V was pared by 5 bases and J by 2 bases, with 7 bases between. The CDR3 is 14 residues long. The chain's CDR3 is CASSPLAYNSPLHF. Here the CDR3 DNA reads TGTGCCAGCAGTCCTCTCGCCTATAATTCACCCCTCCACTTT.

The V call is TRBV30, the J call TRBJ1-6; D is uncertain. V lost 1 base, J lost 2 bases, and 6 bases lay in between. Germline lookup yields CDR1 GTSNPN and CDR2 SVGIG (reference sequence). The CDR3 totals 14 residues. This CDR3 is CAWSEGTYNSPLHF. CDR3 coding DNA: TGTGCCTGGAGTGAGGGAACCTATAATTCACCCCTCCACTTT. Supplemented by reference TRBV30 and TRBJ1-6, the full variable domain reads SQTIHQWPATLVQPVGSPLSLECTVEGTSNPNLYWYRQAAGRGLQLLFYSVGIGQISSEVPQNLSASRPQDRQFILSSKKLLLSDSGFYLCAWSEGTYNSPLHFGNGTRLTVT.

This clone was seen repeatedly, ten times or more. The chain links TRBV1 to TRBJ2-7; the DNA was not used to check the table's D call, TRBD1. TRBV1 is flagged as a pseudogene. CDR3 length: 13 residues. CDR3 bases: TGCACCAGCGGCCCGATCAGTGACTACGAGCAGTACTTC. Its protein product is CTSGPISDYEQYF.

The chain links TRBV18 to TRBJ1-2, with 8 bases aligning to TRBD1. This CDR3 is 16 amino acids long. CDR1 and CDR2 from the germline V gene are KGHSH and LQKENI. The J segment lost 7 bases and the V segment lost 2 bases, leaving 12 bases of the junction unmatched. CDR3 protein: CASSPTAPRGQVGYTF. CDR3 sequence (DNA): TGTGCCAGCTCACCAACCGCCCCCAGGGGGCAGGTTGGCTACACCTTC.

The chain is built from TRBV19 and TRBJ2-7, with 12 bases aligning to TRBD2. Losses at the gene ends were 5 bases for V and 5 bases for J; bases not matched to a gene: 4. The CDR3 consists of 14 residues. Looked up from germline, CDR1 is LNHDA and CDR2 is SQIVND (reference sequence). The CDR3 coding sequence is TGTGCCAGTAGTTTCAGACTAGCGGGAGACGAGCAGTACTTC. Residues: CASSFRLAGDEQYF.

J is TRBJ2-1 and V is TRBV11-3; TRBD2 is a possible D gene (6 bases). CDR1 is SGHNT, CDR2 YENEEA, per germline. V was clipped by 5 bases and J by 5 bases, with 13 bases between them. This CDR3 spans 14 amino acids. The CDR3 region is CASSLWGVNNEQFF. The DNA for the CDR3 is TGTGCCAGCAGCCTCTGGGGGGTGAACAATGAGCAGTTCTTC.

The rearrangement links TRBV6-6 to TRBJ2-7, with unresolved D. CDR3 length: 13 amino acids. Germline-derived CDR1 and CDR2 are MNHNY and SVGAGI (reference sequence). V gave up 4 bases and J gave up 8 bases, with 15 bases separating them. CDR3 sequence: CASSSSDGLQQYF. In nucleotides, the CDR3 is TGTGCCAGCAGTTCATCAGACGGGCTACAGCAGTACTTC.